This TCR beta chain emerged from a study of blood T cell repertoires in COVID-19. Profiled with immunoSEQ multiplex PCR; TCRdb holds only in-frame clones, not every one. In the table there are 250,000 or so clones, approximately 90% of which are singletons. There are 14 residues in the CDR3. Germline trimming cut 5 bases from V and 7 bases from J; bases unmatched to any gene: 11. CDR1 is SGHVS, CDR2 FNYEAQ, per germline. The clonotype was recovered from a woman aged 25 to 39 with acute COVID-19. The chain is built from TRBV7-6 and TRBJ2-7; 7 bases agree with TRBD2. The sequenced sample was PBMCs or T cells enriched from blood (not recorded which). The CDR3, as DNA: TGTGCCAGCAGCCCCGCTAGCGGCGCCTGGGAGCAGTACTTC. It translates to CASSPASGAWEQYF.